These T cell receptor beta chains were read from a single sample in a study of T cells in Graves' hyperthyroidism and ophthalmopathy. Using its own MiXCR run on the multiplex PCR reads, TCRdb lists one record per CDR3 protein. Counted here are some 570,000 distinct CDR3 sequences, 17% occurring once; the ten biggest clones make up roughly 18%. The material sequenced was blood. Receptors were obtained from a young woman with Graves' ophthalmopathy. The CDR3 runs from the conserved cysteine through the conserved F or W. The D gene is left open where the match is weak. The size of a clone is reported for some rows only, either as once, few or many, or as a class for expanded clones.

j_call,v_call,clone_size,d_call,cdr3_nt,cdr3_aa
TRBJ2-5,TRBV7-9,many,TRBD2,TGTGCCAGCAGTTTTGGACTAGCGGGCACCCAAGAGACCCAGTACTTC,CASSFGLAGTQETQYF
TRBJ2-1,TRBV20-1,many,.,TGCAGTGCTAGAGATATGGGAAGCTCCTACAATGAGCAGTTCTTC,CSARDMGSSYNEQFF
TRBJ2-3,TRBV7-2,.,TRBD1,TGTGCCAGCAGCTCGCCGGGGACAGCCTGGACAGATACGCAGTATTTT,CASSSPGTAWTDTQYF
TRBJ1-2,TRBV9,.,.,TGTGCCAGCAGCGTATCGGGGGACTATGGCTACACCTTC,CASSVSGDYGYTF
TRBJ2-5,TRBV12-3/TRBV12-4,few,.,TGTGCCAGCAGCCATTCGTGGGCGTTCCAAGAGACCCAGTACTTC,CASSHSWAFQETQYF
TRBJ1-4,TRBV4-1,few,.,TGCGCCAGCACCCGGACAAGGTTAAATGAAAAACTGTTTTTT,CASTRTRLNEKLFF
TRBJ1-3,TRBV3-1,.,.,TGTGCCAGCAGCCAAGATCCAATCTCTGGAAACACCATATATTTT,CASSQDPISGNTIYF
TRBJ2-4,TRBV27,many,.,TGTGCCAGCAGTACCCGCCTAGCGCCCAACATTCAGTACTTC,CASSTRLAPNIQYF
TRBJ1-1,TRBV27,.,.,TGTGCCAGCAGTTTCCGACGGACCATGAACACTGAAGCTTTCTTT,CASSFRRTMNTEAFF
TRBJ2-7,TRBV27,.,.,TGTGCCAGCAGTTTATCCGGGGCAATAGGTTCGGGCGAGCAGTACTTC,CASSLSGAIGSGEQYF
TRBJ2-1,TRBV2,many,.,TGTGCCAGCAAACCCGGGGCACTAAATGAGCAGTTCTTC,CASKPGALNEQFF
TRBJ2-3,TRBV10-2,.,.,TGCGCCAGCAGTTTGGGCGGGGTCACCACAGATACGCAGTATTTT,CASSLGGVTTDTQYF
TRBJ1-1,TRBV5-6,many,.,TGTGCCAGCAGCTGGGGACGGTTGAGCAGCGTTATGAACACTGAAGCTTTCTTT,CASSWGRLSSVMNTEAFF
TRBJ1-3,TRBV6-1,few,.,TGTGCCAGCAGGAATGTAATAGCCAGCTCTGGAAACACCATATATTTT,CASRNVIASSGNTIYF
TRBJ2-5,TRBV4-1,few,.,TGCGCCAGCAGCCAATTACGGGGCAGGGCGTTCGAGACCCAGTACTTC,CASSQLRGRAFETQYF
TRBJ2-4,TRBV7-3,.,.,TGTGCCAGCAGCTTAGAGGGCAAAAACATTCAGTACTTC,CASSLEGKNIQYF
TRBJ2-1,TRBV20-1,.,TRBD2,TGCAGTGCTAGTATGGCTAGCGGGGGAGTGCTATATGTGGATGAGCAGTTCTTC,CSASMASGGVLYVDEQFF
TRBJ1-6,TRBV28,.,.,TGTGCCAGCAGTCAACAACGGTGGGGGGCGGAGAATTCACCCCTCCACTTT,CASSQQRWGAENSPLHF
TRBJ2-7,TRBV27,many,.,TGTGCCAGCAGTGGCCTTGGGGGGAGAACCTACGAGCAGTACTTC,CASSGLGGRTYEQYF
TRBJ1-1,TRBV7-9,.,TRBD1,TGTGCCAGCAGCTTACTACGGCAGGGGGCCGCTGAAGCTTTCTTT,CASSLLRQGAAEAFF